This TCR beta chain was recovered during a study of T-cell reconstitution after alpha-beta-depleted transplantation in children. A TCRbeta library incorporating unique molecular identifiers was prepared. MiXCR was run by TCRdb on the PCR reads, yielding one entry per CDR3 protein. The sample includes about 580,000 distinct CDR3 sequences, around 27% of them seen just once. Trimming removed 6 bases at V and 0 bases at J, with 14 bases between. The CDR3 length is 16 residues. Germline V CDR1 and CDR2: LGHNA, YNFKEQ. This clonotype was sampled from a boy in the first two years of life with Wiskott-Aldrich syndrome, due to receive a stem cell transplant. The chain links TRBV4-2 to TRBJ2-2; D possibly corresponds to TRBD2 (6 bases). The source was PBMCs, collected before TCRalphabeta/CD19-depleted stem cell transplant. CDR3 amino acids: CASSWSRGTNTGELFF. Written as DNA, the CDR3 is TGTGCCAGCAGTTGGTCGCGGGGAACGAACACCGGGGAGCTGTTTTTT.